The T cell receptor beta chain under discussion was sequenced for a study of molecular identifiers for immune sequencing clone quantification. MiXCR was run by TCRdb on the PCR reads, yielding one entry per CDR3 protein. The sample holds about 640,000 distinct CDR3 sequences, 15% to 20% seen once. A few counts support this clonotype. Trimming took off 5 bases at V and 5 bases at J, with 12 bases between the two ends. This CDR3 has 14 residues. The rearrangement uses TRBV12-3 or TRBV12-4 and TRBJ1-4; a possible D gene is TRBD1 (5 bases). The source is a human donor in good health. Some libraries in this study had Jurkat cell RNA spiked in. Specimen: naive CD8+ T cells from blood, with Jurkat cell RNA spiked in. Subset of the sample: FACS-sorted CD8+CD4-CCR7+CD45RA+ naive T cells. CDR3 in DNA: TGTGCCAGCAGTCCCGGGGCGGTGAATGAAAAACTGTTTTTT. This sequence encodes CASSPGAVNEKLFF.